A single sample is the source of the 7 T cell receptor beta chains below, sequenced in a study of human T cells and chemical hapten exposure (dated by TCRdb to the early 2020s). The library came from 5' RACE. The data were produced on an Illumina MiSeq. TCRdb passed the public sequencing reads through fastp at Q25 and MiXCR, retaining productive beta sequences. Each record represents a unique CDR3 protein, reported with the most common genes and DNA among its rows. Within this sample are approximately 81,000 distinct CDR3 sequences, with 6% to 8.5% of them counted one time only. The ten largest clones capture about 2.1% of the sample. Unfractionated whole blood was collected in Tempus Blood RNA tubes, and total RNA was extracted from that blood. The receptors derive from a male donor in good health.

The CDR3 loop reads CATRELIENIQYF. For the CDR3, the DNA is TGTGCCACCAGGGAATTAATAGAAAACATTCAGTACTTC. The chain couples TRBV15 to TRBJ2-4, with D hard to call. Trimming took off 6 bases at V and 5 bases at J, with 11 bases between the two ends. There are 13 residues in the CDR3. Germline V gives CDR1 LNHNV, CDR2 YYDKDF (reference sequence).

At least ten counts were recorded for this clonotype. This chain uses TRBV28 with TRBJ2-1; D possibly uses TRBD1 or TRBD2 (5 bases each). Germline-derived CDR1 and CDR2 are MDHEN and SYDVKM. The CDR3 is made up of 14 amino acids. With 2 bases removed from V and 6 bases from J, the gap between germline ends came to 11 bases. As DNA, the CDR3 is TGTGCCAGCAGTTTAGGGGGTTCGTCCAATGAGCAGTTCTTC. Protein product: CASSLGGSSNEQFF.

The table lists this clonotype with many counts. The chain carries TRBV20-1 and TRBJ2-4; no firm D call. This CDR3 is built from 14 residues. Germline CDR1 is DFQATT and CDR2 is SNEGSKA (reference sequence). Between the trimmed V and J ends, which lost 6 bases and 3 bases, there was a span of 15 bases. Written as DNA, the CDR3 is TGCAGTGCGTTCGTAAGTCTGGGCAAAAACATTCAGTACTTC. Residues: CSAFVSLGKNIQYF.

This clonotype was counted at least ten times. The genes are TRBV9 and TRBJ2-3; tentative D call: TRBD1 (6 bases). Germline CDR1 and CDR2: SGDLS and YYNGEE. The V end was cut by 6 bases, the J end by 2 bases, with 13 bases between. The CDR3 has 14 amino acids. The CDR3 reads CASTGQSNTDTQYF. In DNA, the CDR3 is TGTGCCAGCACGGGACAAAGTAACACAGATACGCAGTATTTT.

This clonotype was seen at least ten times. The chain has TRBV19 and TRBJ2-2; maybe TRBD2 (5 bases). The V end was cut by 2 bases, the J end by 4 bases, with 17 bases between. The CDR3 contains 17 residues. Germline V lookup: CDR1 LNHDA, CDR2 SQIVND (reference sequence). CDR3 sequence: CASSIRPGLAPTGELFF. The CDR3 DNA sequence: TGTGCCAGTAGTATAAGACCGGGCCTAGCACCCACCGGGGAGCTGTTTTTT.

This clonotype was found many times. The V call is TRBV7-9, the J call TRBJ2-3, with no clear D. The CDR3 is made up of 15 amino acids. Germline V lookup: CDR1 SEHNR, CDR2 FQNEAQ (reference sequence). With 2 bases removed from V and 0 bases from J, the gap between germline ends came to 9 bases. The CDR3 nucleotides read TGTGCCAGCAGCTTACACCAGCGCAGCACAGATACGCAGTATTTT. It encodes CASSLHQRSTDTQYF. Complete variable domain (other parts from reference TRBV7-9 and TRBJ2-3): DTGVSQNPRHKITKRGQNVTFRCDPISEHNRLYWYRQTLGQGPEFLTYFQNEAQLEKSRLLSDRFSAERPKGSFSTLEIQRTEQGDSAMYLCASSLHQRSTDTQYFGPGTRLTVL.

This chain uses TRBV6-5 with TRBJ2-7; the match to TRBD1 covers 8 bases. CDR3 length: 14 amino acids. Unmatched junction bases numbered 4, after V lost 0 bases and J lost 6 bases. CDR1 and CDR2 from the germline V gene are MNHEY and SVGAGI. CDR3 sequence: CASSYSGTGSEQYF. CDR3 coding DNA: TGTGCCAGCAGTTACTCAGGGACAGGAAGCGAGCAGTACTTC.